This entry lists 9 T cell receptor beta chains sequenced from one sample in a study of T cells in Graves' hyperthyroidism and ophthalmopathy. Researchers took RNA transcripts and amplified the TCR beta CDR3 regions from them. TCR CDR3 underwent first-round RT-PCR with the HTBI primer set. From the multiplex PCR reads, TCRdb called clonotypes with MiXCR, one entry per CDR3 protein. The top ten clones hold under 35% of a sample with hundreds of thousands of distinct CDR3 sequences, around 17% of them seen once. The source material was blood. Receptors originate from a woman aged 18-29 years with Graves' ophthalmopathy.

In the case of this clonotype: This may arise from a read error, as a much more abundant clone is one base away. This chain uses TRBV14 with TRBJ1-2; the D gene is possibly TRBD1 (5 bases). This CDR3 has 14 amino acids. The V end was cut by 5 bases, the J end by 6 bases, with 16 bases between. CDR1 SGHDN and CDR2 FVKESK come from the germline V gene. The CDR3 DNA reads TGTGCCAGCAGCTTAATAACAGGTTCCCATGGCTACACCTTC. This gives the protein CASSLITGSHGYTF.

This clonotype was recorded many times. The chain carries TRBV29-1 and TRBJ2-1, with 9 bases lining up with TRBD2. Looked up from germline, CDR1 is SQVTM and CDR2 is ANQGSEA. V lost 5 bases and J lost 6; bases outside the gene matches: 5. This CDR3 spans 13 amino acids. The CDR3 DNA follows: TGCAGCGTTTACCTAGCGGGAAGCAATGAGCAGTTCTTC. Translation gives CSVYLAGSNEQFF.

The chain recombines TRBV6-2 or TRBV6-3 with TRBJ2-5, with unresolved D. V gave up 0 bases and J gave up 0 bases, with 11 bases separating them. Per germline, CDR1 MNHEY and CDR2 SVGEGT. This CDR3 comprises 16 residues. This CDR3 is CASSYSNPAYQETQYF. The CDR3 DNA follows: TGTGCCAGCAGTTACTCGAATCCGGCGTACCAAGAGACCCAGTACTTC.

In its sample, this clonotype was seen many times. This CDR3 is CASSQGPLSGYEQYF. Written as DNA, the CDR3 is TGCGCCAGCAGCCAAGGTCCCCTCAGCGGCTACGAGCAGTACTTC. This rearrangement joins TRBV4-1 to TRBJ2-7, with D perhaps matching TRBD2 (5 bases). The CDR3 sequence is 15 residues long. Germline loops: CDR1 MGHRA, CDR2 YSYEKL. Trimming took off 1 base at V and 3 bases at J, with 13 bases between the two ends.

In its sample, this clonotype was seen many times. The chain has TRBV28 and TRBJ1-5; 7 bases are shared with TRBD1. Germline CDR1 is MDHEN and CDR2 is SYDVKM. V gave up 6 bases and J gave up 7 bases; unmatched junction bases: 12. The CDR3 extends over 15 amino acids. CDR3 in amino acids: CASSLRQGRGQPQHF. The CDR3 DNA is TGTGCCAGCAGCCTCAGACAGGGAAGAGGGCAGCCCCAGCATTTT. The complete variable domain, with remaining parts taken from reference TRBV28 and TRBJ1-5, reads DVKVTQSSRYLVKRTGEKVFLECVQDMDHENMFWYRQDPGLGLRLIYFSYDVKMKEKGDIPEGYSVSREKKERFSLILESASTNQTSMYLCASSLRQGRGQPQHFGDGTRLSIL.

This sequence joins TRBV2 and TRBJ2-5, with TRBD2 identical over 12 bases. The CDR3 covers 14 residues. The germline V gene has CDR1 SNHLY and CDR2 FYNNEI. V shed 6 bases and J 5 bases; nucleotides not matched to a gene: 4. For the CDR3, the DNA is TGTGCCAGCAGCTGGACTAGCGGGGTTGAGACCCAGTACTTC. Translation gives CASSWTSGVETQYF.

This clonotype has at least ten counts. The chain carries TRBV20-1 and TRBJ2-7; the match to TRBD1 covers 9 bases. Per germline, CDR1 DFQATT and CDR2 SNEGSKA (reference sequence). J gave up 9 bases and V 1 base, and 10 bases lay outside the gene matches. The CDR3 contains 14 residues. CDR3 in amino acids: CSARVLGQGGGQYF. CDR3 in DNA: TGCAGTGCTAGAGTATTGGGACAGGGCGGCGGGCAGTACTTC.

At least ten counts were recorded for this clonotype. The J gene is TRBJ2-1, the V gene TRBV10-3; D perhaps matches TRBD2 (6 bases). Looked up from germline, CDR1 is ENHRY and CDR2 is SYGVKD. This CDR3 is 15 amino acids long. V was pared by 0 bases and J by 2 bases, with 8 bases between. The CDR3 loop is CAISESVAAYNEQFF. The CDR3 nucleotides read TGTGCCATCAGTGAGTCGGTAGCGGCCTACAATGAGCAGTTCTTC.

This chain uses TRBV12-3 or TRBV12-4 with TRBJ1-2; D not certain. Trimming cost V 2 bases and J 3 bases, with 7 bases left between them. CDR3 length: 13 residues. CDR3 nucleotide sequence: TGTGCCAGCAGTTTAAAAAGGGACTATGGCTACACCTTC. Protein product: CASSLKRDYGYTF.